What follows are 31 T cell receptor beta chains derived from one specimen sequenced in a study of type 1 and type 2 diabetes patients. Amplification started from genomic DNA. Multiplex PCR with 30 forward and 13 reverse primers amplified the TCR beta CDR3. TCRdb re-derived calls from the multiplex PCR reads in MiXCR, one entry per CDR3 protein. The table has 250,000 or so distinct CDR3 sequences, roughly 44% seen once. The sample was peripheral blood mononuclear cells (PBMCs). These receptors were obtained from a man aged 18-30 years with type 2 diabetes.

Of note for this clonotype: At one boundary the junction diverges from the germline segment, which might be a read error. The chain carries TRBV5-1 and TRBJ1-1, with D possibly matching TRBD1 (5 bases). The CDR3 is made up of 15 amino acids. Germline V CDR1 and CDR2: SGHRS, YFSETQ. The CDR3 DNA is TGTGCCAGCAACCTTAAACAGGATTTGAACACTGAAGCTTTCTTT. Translating gives CASNLKQDLNTEAFF.

The V call is TRBV19, the J call TRBJ2-2, with D uncertain. This CDR3 contains 13 residues. CDR1 and CDR2 from the germline V gene are LNHDA and SQIVND (reference sequence). Trimming pared 6 bases from V and 1 base from J, leaving 6 bases between. The CDR3 region is CASSPQNTGELFF. For the CDR3, the DNA is TGTGCCAGTAGCCCTCAGAACACCGGGGAGCTGTTTTTT.

There are a few counts of this clonotype. The V call is TRBV19, the J call TRBJ1-2; D not resolved. The germline CDR1 and CDR2 sequences are LNHDA and SQIVND (reference sequence). Between the trimmed V and J ends, which lost 6 bases and 5 bases, there was a span of 16 bases. CDR3 length: 14 amino acids. CDR3 DNA sequence: TGTGCCAGTAGCCACGACATGGGCCGATATGGCTACACCTTC. This gives the protein CASSHDMGRYGYTF.

CDR3 region: CASSSRVGELFF. The CDR3 bases are TGTGCCAGCAGCTCTAGAGTCGGGGAGCTGTTTTTT. The V call is TRBV7-9, the J call TRBJ2-2; D is unresolved. V was pared by 4 bases and J by 7 bases, with 7 bases between. CDR1 SEHNR and CDR2 FQNEAQ come from the germline V gene (reference sequence). The CDR3 has 12 residues.

The chain combines TRBV20-1 with TRBJ2-3; 7 nucleotides agree with TRBD1. The CDR3 runs to 12 residues. Germline CDR1 reads DFQATT; CDR2 reads SNEGSKA (reference sequence). Trimming at V came to 6 bases and at J to 8 bases, leaving 8 bases not matched to a gene. The CDR3: CSAVTGTSTQYF. The CDR3 DNA reads TGCAGTGCCGTGACAGGGACGAGTACGCAGTATTTT.

This clonotype appeared a few times. DNA of the CDR3: TGTGCCAGCAGTTACTCGATAGGGGGTGACTATGGCTACACCTTC. Translation gives CASSYSIGGDYGYTF. The chain combines TRBV6-5 with TRBJ1-2, with a weak D call TRBD1 (6 bases). The CDR3 loop spans 15 amino acids. The germline CDR1 and CDR2 sequences are MNHEY and SVGAGI. The V and J ends lost 0 bases and 3 bases respectively, with 11 bases between them.

V is TRBV7-3 and J is TRBJ1-1; no definite D call. The CDR3 consists of 12 residues. The ends were cut back, 1 base at V and 4 bases at J, with 4 bases in the middle. The germline gives CDR1 SGHTA, CDR2 FQGTGA. The CDR3 DNA sequence: TGTGCCAGCAGCTTAAGGGTCACTGAAGCTTTCTTT. This encodes CASSLRVTEAFF.

For this clonotype: Since a much larger clone is just one base distant, this may be a read error. The conserved phenylalanine or tryptophan is not found at the CDR3 terminus, so this likely reflects a read error. J is TRBJ1-2 and V is TRBV25-1, with 8 bases matching TRBD1. V trimming: 1 base; J trimming: 5 bases; junction bases outside the gene matches: 3. The V gene's germline CDR1 is MGHDK and CDR2 SYGVNS. CDR3 length: 14 amino acids. Here the CDR3 DNA reads TGTGCCAGCAGTGAATTCGGGACAGGTTATGGCTACACCTCC. Translated: CASSEFGTGYGYTS.

Only a few counts were recorded for this clonotype. This chain joins TRBV7-2 and TRBJ2-7; 7 nucleotides match TRBD1. The V segment lost 1 base and the J segment 7 bases; nucleotides outside the gene matches: 7. CDR1 is SGHTA, CDR2 FQGNSA, per germline. The CDR3 totals 14 residues. CDR3 nucleotides: TGTGCCAGCAGCTTAGTTGAGGGGGCGCGGGAGCAGTACTTC. It codes for CASSLVEGAREQYF.

The chain has TRBV14 and TRBJ2-5; the D gene is possibly TRBD1 (7 bases). CDR1 is SGHDN and CDR2 is FVKESK in the germline V gene. Trimming removed 4 bases at V and 4 bases at J, with 19 bases between. The CDR3 spans 16 residues. CDR3 sequence (DNA): TGTGCCAGCAGCCGGAGGGACAGTGCCACGGCAGAGACCCAGTACTTC. Translated, it gives CASSRRDSATAETQYF.

Details on this clonotype: One end of the junction does not line up with germline, which may come from a read error. V usage is TRBV6-6 and J usage is TRBJ1-1, with D unclear. Germline CDR1 MNHNY, CDR2 SVGAGI (reference sequence). The CDR3 has 14 residues. Here the CDR3 reads CASSDSNRNTEAFF. For the CDR3, the DNA is TGTGCCAGCAGTGACTCGAATAGGAACACTGAAGCTTTCTTT.

Here the CDR3 DNA reads TGTGCCACCAGGGGAGGGGGGAACACTGAAGCTTTCTTT. This sequence encodes CATRGGGNTEAFF. This chain connects TRBV24-1 to TRBJ1-1; TRBD1 might be the D (6 bases). The CDR3 has 13 residues. Germline V gives CDR1 KGHDR, CDR2 SFDVKD. Trimming cost V 7 bases and J 1 base, with 9 bases left between them.

In this sample, this clonotype turned up a few times. The chain employs TRBV10-1 and TRBJ2-1; the match to TRBD1 covers 7 bases. V shed 6 bases and J 3 bases; nucleotides not matched to a gene: 8. Germline CDR1 WNHNN, CDR2 SYGVQD (reference sequence). This CDR3 region has 15 residues. The DNA for the CDR3 is TGCGCCAGCAGCGAGGTGACAGGGCTCTACAATGAGCAGTTCTTC. This translates into CASSEVTGLYNEQFF.

V usage is TRBV19 and J usage is TRBJ1-5; no firm D call. The CDR3 has 16 amino acids. CDR1 and CDR2 from the germline V gene are LNHDA and SQIVND (reference sequence). V lost 5 bases, J lost 5 bases, and 19 bases lay in between. The DNA for the CDR3 is TGTGCCAGTAGTTCCCAAGGGCGAGGTTTATATCAGCCCCAGCATTTT. This encodes CASSSQGRGLYQPQHF.

The CDR3, as DNA: TGTGCCAGTAGTAGTACCTCAGGGGGCAGGACTGAAGCTTTCTTT. This sequence encodes CASSSTSGGRTEAFF. The V and J genes are TRBV19 and TRBJ1-1; 8 bases map to TRBD1. The length of the CDR3 is 15 residues. The trim removed 4 bases at V and 5 bases at J, leaving 9 bases unmatched. The germline V gene has CDR1 LNHDA and CDR2 SQIVND (reference sequence).

A few counts support this clonotype. The rearrangement uses TRBV24-1 and TRBJ2-3; 11 nucleotides line up with TRBD1. Germline CDR1 reads KGHDR; CDR2 reads SFDVKD. The V gene end was trimmed by 9 bases and the J gene end by 4 bases; junction bases not matched to a gene: 2. This CDR3 is built from 13 residues. CDR3: CATSGQGADTQYF. CDR3 coding DNA: TGTGCCACCTCGGGACAGGGGGCAGATACGCAGTATTTT.

The chain recombines TRBV7-2 with TRBJ1-1; D remains unclear. Germline lookup yields CDR1 SGHTA and CDR2 FQGNSA. The V end lost 4 bases, the J end lost 0 bases, and 12 bases lay between the germline ends. This CDR3 has 15 amino acids. The CDR3 sequence is CASSSQYELNTEAFF. DNA for the CDR3: TGTGCCAGCAGCTCACAATACGAGTTGAACACTGAAGCTTTCTTT.

This rearrangement joins TRBV14 to TRBJ2-7, with unresolved D. Per germline, CDR1 SGHDN and CDR2 FVKESK. The CDR3 has 12 amino acids. V shed 1 base and J shed 6 bases, with 7 bases lying between them. The CDR3 reads CASSQALGEQYF. CDR3 DNA: TGTGCCAGCAGCCAAGCCCTGGGCGAGCAGTACTTC.

The V call is TRBV12-3 or TRBV12-4, the J call TRBJ1-1; possibly TRBD1 for D (5 bases). V was pared by 6 bases and J by 3 bases, with 20 bases between. This CDR3 has 16 amino acids. Here the CDR3 DNA reads TGTGCCAGCAGGTCACAGGTAGTGGGGTGGGACACTGAAGCTTTCTTT. This gives the protein CASRSQVVGWDTEAFF.

In its sample, this clonotype was seen many times. The chain employs TRBV19 and TRBJ1-2; the match to TRBD1 covers 7 bases. The CDR3 has 12 amino acids. CDR1 is LNHDA, CDR2 SQIVND, per germline (reference sequence). V was pared by 5 bases and J by 8 bases, with 5 bases of the junction left unmatched. CDR3 bases: TGTGCCAGTAGTGACAGGGCCCAGGGCTACACCTTC. The encoded protein is CASSDRAQGYTF.

V and J are TRBV29-1 and TRBJ1-2; no firm D call. The CDR3 sequence is 12 residues long. Germline loops: CDR1 SQVTM, CDR2 ANQGSEA. V lost 4 bases and J 4 bases, leaving 10 bases between the germline ends. DNA of the CDR3: TGCAGCGTTGGTGAACGGGGCTATGGCTACACCTTC. Translated: CSVGERGYGYTF.

V usage is TRBV12-3 or TRBV12-4 and J usage is TRBJ2-5, with D maybe TRBD2 (6 bases). Trimming left V 3 bases short and J 3 bases short, with 14 bases between. The CDR3 runs to 15 residues. The DNA of the CDR3 is TGTGCCAGCAGTTTTCGGGCGGGGCAAAAAGAGACCCAGTACTTC. Residues: CASSFRAGQKETQYF.

In its sample, this clonotype was seen a few times. This chain links TRBV7-9 with TRBJ2-2; the D gene is possibly TRBD2 (5 bases). This CDR3 has 15 residues. Trimming shortened V by 3 bases and J by 3 bases, and 11 bases separated the two germline ends. Germline CDR1 is SEHNR and CDR2 is FQNEAQ (reference sequence). The CDR3 nucleotides are TGTGCCAGCAGCTTGAATAGCGAATACACCGGGGAGCTGTTTTTT. It is translated as CASSLNSEYTGELFF.

V usage is TRBV6-1 and J usage is TRBJ2-1, with TRBD1 matching 7 bases. The CDR3 extends over 13 amino acids. Germline V gives CDR1 MNHNS, CDR2 SASEGT. The V gene end was trimmed by 5 bases and the J gene end by 5 bases; junction bases not matched to a gene: 3. CDR3 region: CASSPDRNNEQFF. CDR3 coding DNA: TGTGCCAGCAGTCCGGACAGGAACAATGAGCAGTTCTTC.

This clonotype appeared a few times. V usage is TRBV7-3 and J usage is TRBJ2-2; weak D call: TRBD1 (6 bases). With 1 base removed from V and 3 bases from J, the gap between germline ends came to 15 bases. Germline CDR1 and CDR2: SGHTA and FQGTGA. The CDR3 contains 17 residues. DNA of the CDR3: TGTGCCAGCAGCTTAAACGGAGGACAGAGATACACCGGGGAGCTGTTTTTT. Translating gives CASSLNGGQRYTGELFF.

The V gene is TRBV28, the J gene TRBJ2-1; 7 nucleotides match TRBD1. J lost 4 bases, V lost 6 bases, and 3 bases had no gene match. The CDR3 totals 13 residues. Germline values: CDR1 MDHEN, CDR2 SYDVKM. Here the CDR3 DNA reads TGTGCCAGCAGGCACAGGGGTTACAATGAGCAGTTCTTC. It yields the protein CASRHRGYNEQFF. Full variable domain (missing parts from reference TRBV28 and TRBJ2-1): DVKVTQSSRYLVKRTGEKVFLECVQDMDHENMFWYRQDPGLGLRLIYFSYDVKMKEKGDIPEGYSVSREKKERFSLILESASTNQTSMYLCASRHRGYNEQFFGPGTRLTVL.

With respect to this clonotype: A read error may produce the germline difference seen at one junction end. Here the CDR3 DNA reads TGTGCCAGCGGCTTAGCGGGATACTCCTACAATGAGCAGTTCTTC. This gives the protein CASGLAGYSYNEQFF. The chain carries TRBV7-8 and TRBJ2-1, with 8 positions matching TRBD2. The CDR3 length is 15 residues. Germline assignment: CDR1 SGHVS and CDR2 FQNEAQ.

The chain links TRBV7-8 to TRBJ2-1, with 9 bases lining up with TRBD1. This CDR3 spans 14 amino acids. Germline values: CDR1 SGHVS, CDR2 FQNEAQ. The trim removed 5 bases at V and 10 bases at J, leaving 9 bases unmatched. In nucleotides, the CDR3 is TGTGCCAGCAGCACCCGGGACAGGGCACAGGAGCAGTTCTTC. Its protein is CASSTRDRAQEQFF.

This chain links TRBV30 with TRBJ2-2; D call uncertain. The CDR3 runs to 16 residues. Trimming removed 0 bases at V and 2 bases at J, with 13 bases between. CDR1 and CDR2 from the germline V gene are GTSNPN and SVGIG (reference sequence). This CDR3 is CAWSVNLRINTGELFF. The CDR3 DNA reads TGTGCCTGGAGTGTAAATCTAAGAATTAACACCGGGGAGCTGTTTTTT.

This chain connects TRBV10-3 to TRBJ2-5, with 9 bases fitting TRBD1. Germline CDR1 and CDR2: ENHRY and SYGVKD. With V trimmed by 3 bases and J by 2 bases, 7 bases remained unmatched. This CDR3 comprises 16 residues. In DNA, the CDR3 is TGTGCCATCAGTGACCGGGACAGGGTGAGGCAAGAGACCCAGTACTTC. Translating gives CAISDRDRVRQETQYF.

Regarding this clonotype: At one end, the junction sequence differs from germline, possibly due to a read error. The rearrangement joins TRBV14 to TRBJ2-5, with D perhaps being TRBD1 or TRBD2 (5 bases each). The germline V gene encodes CDR1 SGHDN and CDR2 FVKESK. The CDR3 sequence is 14 residues long. The CDR3 region has the DNA TGTGCCAGCAGCCTAGTGGCTGGGGGAGAGCCCCAGTACTTC. This sequence encodes CASSLVAGGEPQYF.